These 23 T cell receptor beta chains were sequenced from one sample in a study of neurological immune-mediated disorders. TCRdb fed the 5' RACE reads into MiXCR, producing one record per CDR3 protein. The sample has approximately 60,000 distinct CDR3 sequences; approximately 4% are singletons. The sequenced sample was PBMCs. These receptors were taken from a woman aged 25 to 39 with multiple sclerosis.

In this sample, this clonotype turned up many times. The gene calls are TRBV11-2 and TRBJ2-7; D is perhaps TRBD2 (6 bases). Germline V gene data show CDR1 as SGHAT and CDR2 as FQNNGV. The CDR3 length is 14 residues. V lost 1 base and J lost 5, with 12 bases in between. In DNA form, the CDR3 reads TGTGCCAGCAGCTTAGGGGCGGGGTATAACGAGCAGTACTTC. Its translation: CASSLGAGYNEQYF.

This clonotype has a count of ten or more. The chain couples TRBV6-2 or TRBV6-3 to TRBJ1-1; 9 nucleotides line up with TRBD1. The CDR3 has 14 amino acids. The germline gives CDR1 MNHEY, CDR2 SVGEGT. V dropped 5 bases and J dropped 1; count of bases not matched to a gene: 2. CDR3 loop: CASSPGQGNTEAFF. CDR3 coding DNA: TGTGCCAGCAGTCCGGGACAGGGGAACACTGAAGCTTTCTTT.

The sample holds many counts of this clonotype. The CDR3 DNA follows: TGCGCCAGCAGCAGCGCTAGCGTAGATACGCAGTATTTT. Translated, it gives CASSSASVDTQYF. The chain recombines TRBV5-1 with TRBJ2-3; perhaps TRBD2 as D (6 bases). The germline V and J ends were trimmed by 4 bases and 5 bases, with 11 bases remaining between them. Germline lookup yields CDR1 SGHRS and CDR2 YFSETQ. The CDR3 is 13 amino acids.

In this sample, this clonotype turned up many times. The chain couples TRBV20-1 to TRBJ2-1; D remains unclear. The CDR3 is 11 amino acids. V gave up 3 bases and J gave up 1 base, with 1 base separating them. Germline-derived CDR1 and CDR2 are DFQATT and SNEGSKA (reference sequence). The CDR3 here is CSASSYNEQFF. CDR3 nucleotide sequence: TGCAGTGCTAGTTCCTACAATGAGCAGTTCTTC.

Remarks on this clonotype: Possible read error: a much larger clone is one base away. The V gene is TRBV4-1, the J gene TRBJ1-2, with 8 bases matching TRBD1. The CDR3 spans 16 residues. The ends lost 4 bases at V and 2 bases at J; junction bases unmatched: 9. CDR1 is MGHRA and CDR2 is YSYEKL in the germline V gene. CDR3 in amino acids: CASSLNRGKGNYGYTF. The CDR3 DNA is TGCGCCAGCAGCCTTAACAGGGGGAAAGGGAACTATGGCTACACCTTC.

At least ten counts were recorded for this clonotype. The rearrangement uses TRBV20-1 and TRBJ2-3; the match to TRBD1 covers 10 bases. With V trimmed by 1 base and J by 1 base, 8 bases remained unmatched. The length of the CDR3 is 17 residues. From germline, CDR1 is DFQATT and CDR2 SNEGSKA (reference sequence). The DNA for the CDR3 is TGCAGTGCTAGAGTCTTTGGGACAGGGGTTCGCACAGATACGCAGTATTTT. It encodes CSARVFGTGVRTDTQYF.

This clonotype was seen ten or more times. This chain connects TRBV12-3 or TRBV12-4 to TRBJ2-2; D call uncertain. V lost 3 bases and J 7 bases, leaving 3 bases between the germline ends. The CDR3 runs 11 residues. The CDR3 loop reads CASSFFGELFF. CDR3 in DNA: TGTGCCAGCAGTTTTTTCGGGGAGCTGTTTTTT.

This clonotype was detected ten times or more. The V and J genes are TRBV20-1 and TRBJ2-1; 10 bases agree with TRBD2. J was trimmed by 9 bases and V by 4 bases; bases with no gene match: 9. This CDR3 comprises 14 residues. Germline loops: CDR1 DFQATT, CDR2 SNEGSKA (reference sequence). The CDR3 sequence: CSATGTSAISEQFF. The CDR3 DNA reads as TGCAGTGCTACCGGGACTAGCGCTATAAGTGAGCAGTTCTTC.

This clonotype was recorded many times. The V and J genes are TRBV11-2 and TRBJ1-5; D uncertain. The V end lost 5 bases, the J end lost 3 bases, and 11 bases lay between the germline ends. Per the germline V gene, CDR1 is SGHAT and CDR2 is FQNNGV. This CDR3 has 14 residues. The CDR3 spells CASSTSGSNQPQHF. CDR3 DNA sequence: TGTGCCAGCAGCACGTCAGGTTCCAATCAGCCCCAGCATTTT.

This clonotype was recorded many times. The chain is built from TRBV5-1 and TRBJ2-2, with D possibly being TRBD1 or TRBD2 (5 bases each). Germline CDR1 and CDR2: SGHRS and YFSETQ. The CDR3 spans 18 residues. The ends were cut back, 1 base at V and 0 bases at J, with 16 bases in the middle. CDR3 coding DNA: TGCGCCAGCAGCTTGCCTATCGGTGGGGGATCGAACACCGGGGAGCTGTTTTTT. As protein: CASSLPIGGGSNTGELFF.

This clonotype was recorded many times. This chain links TRBV29-1 with TRBJ2-7; TRBD1 agrees at 11 bases. Trimming took 4 bases from V and 2 from J; bases not matched to a gene: 4. The CDR3 consists of 14 residues. Per germline, CDR1 SQVTM and CDR2 ANQGSEA. As DNA, the CDR3 is TGCAGCGTTGTTAAGGGACAGGGGGCCTACGAGCAGTACTTC. Its protein product is CSVVKGQGAYEQYF.

This clonotype has ten or more counts. This rearrangement joins TRBV12-3 or TRBV12-4 to TRBJ2-5; TRBD2 agrees at 8 bases. Germline trimming cut 5 bases from V and 3 bases from J; bases unmatched to any gene: 5. There are 14 residues in the CDR3. Here the CDR3 reads CASSIRTSKETQYF. For the CDR3, the DNA is TGTGCCAGCAGTATAAGGACTAGCAAAGAGACCCAGTACTTC.

This clonotype was counted at least ten times. The chain couples TRBV12-3 or TRBV12-4 to TRBJ2-1; the D call may be TRBD1 or TRBD2 (5 bases each). There are 16 residues in the CDR3. Trimming took off 3 bases at V and 5 bases at J, with 17 bases between the two ends. CDR3 sequence (DNA): TGTGCCAGCAGTTTCTCCGGACGAGGGGCACACAATGAGCAGTTCTTC. It is translated as CASSFSGRGAHNEQFF.

By share, this clonotype counts as medium-sized (0.01 to 0.1%). V usage is TRBV11-3 and J usage is TRBJ1-1; D might be TRBD1 (5 bases). The CDR3 sequence is 14 residues long. Trimming took 1 base from V and 1 from J, leaving 7 bases between them. Germline CDR1 and CDR2: SGHNT and YENEEA. The CDR3: CASSLGGPNTEAFF. In DNA, the CDR3 is TGTGCCAGCAGCTTAGGGGGACCGAACACTGAAGCTTTCTTT.

This clonotype was observed many times. The V gene is TRBV7-3, the J gene TRBJ2-2; unclear D gene. The germline V gene has CDR1 SGHTA and CDR2 FQGTGA. V gave up 4 bases and J gave up 5 bases, with 5 bases separating them. CDR3 length: 12 residues. CDR3: CASSSETGELFF. CDR3 coding DNA: TGTGCCAGCAGCTCAGAGACCGGGGAGCTGTTTTTT.

This clonotype was recorded many times. The V and J genes are TRBV5-1 and TRBJ1-2, with D tentatively TRBD1 (6 bases). V lost 0 bases and J 10 bases, leaving 19 bases between the germline ends. Germline V gene lookup returns CDR1 SGHRS and CDR2 YFSETQ. The CDR3 extends over 15 amino acids. The CDR3 sequence is CASSLAAGGEYTYTF. In nucleotides, the CDR3 is TGCGCCAGCAGCTTGGCAGCTGGGGGCGAGTATACCTACACCTTC.

This clonotype was observed at least ten times. The CDR3 nucleotides are TGTGCCAGCAGCTTGGCGCAGCCCTACAATGAGCAGTTCTTC. Its translation is CASSLAQPYNEQFF. V usage is TRBV7-2 and J usage is TRBJ2-1; D call uncertain. Germline CDR1 and CDR2: SGHTA and FQGNSA. The ends were cut back, 3 bases at V and 2 bases at J, with 8 bases in the middle. The CDR3 has 14 amino acids.

V gene TRBV19 combines with J gene TRBJ2-3; no reliable D call. Looked up from germline, CDR1 is LNHDA and CDR2 is SQIVND (reference sequence). Trimming stripped 9 bases from V and 2 bases from J, with 15 bases between. The CDR3 covers 14 residues. The CDR3 bases are TGTGCCAGCACAAACGGGCCGTCCACAGATACGCAGTATTTT. It encodes CASTNGPSTDTQYF.

This clonotype was counted many times. The rearrangement links TRBV5-1 to TRBJ1-6, with TRBD1 matching over 7 bases. Germline V lookup: CDR1 SGHRS, CDR2 YFSETQ. The CDR3 is 13 residues long. J lost 8 bases, V lost 1 base, and 0 bases had no gene match. In DNA form, the CDR3 reads TGCGCCAGCAGCTTGACAGGGGATTCACCCCTCCACTTT. This codes for CASSLTGDSPLHF.

This chain uses TRBV29-1 with TRBJ2-7; perhaps TRBD1 as D (6 bases). Germline V lookup: CDR1 SQVTM, CDR2 ANQGSEA. V lost 4 bases to trimming and J lost 6 bases, with 13 bases between them. This CDR3 has 12 amino acids. The CDR3 spells CSVVAGAPEQYF. The DNA of the CDR3 is TGCAGCGTTGTGGCAGGGGCCCCCGAGCAGTACTTC.

This clonotype has ten or more counts. The chain has TRBV18 and TRBJ2-3, with 9 bases aligning to TRBD1. Trimming took 4 bases from V and 4 from J; bases not matched to a gene: 6. In germline, CDR1 is KGHSH, CDR2 LQKENI. There are 15 residues in the CDR3. The DNA for the CDR3 is TGTGCCAGCTCACTCTACAGGGGGCAGGCAGATACGCAGTATTTT. Residues: CASSLYRGQADTQYF.

To note about this clonotype: This may arise from a read error, as a much more abundant clone is one base away. This chain links TRBV6-5 with TRBJ2-5; 7 bases match TRBD1. Germline CDR1 reads MNHEY; CDR2 reads SVGAGI. CDR3 size: 13 residues. CDR3 in amino acids: CASREQGFETRYF. DNA of the CDR3: TGTGCCAGCAGAGAACAGGGGTTCGAGACCCGGTACTTC.

In its sample, this clonotype was seen many times. V and J are TRBV3-1 and TRBJ2-1, with 7 positions matching TRBD1. This CDR3 region has 15 residues. Unmatched junction bases numbered 8, after V lost 4 bases and J lost 5 bases. Germline loops: CDR1 LGHDT, CDR2 YNNKEL (reference sequence). CDR3 in DNA: TGTGCCAGCAGCCTCGACAGGGTTGTGGACAATGAGCAGTTCTTC. It codes for CASSLDRVVDNEQFF.